This T cell receptor beta chain was sequenced during a study of cytomegalovirus exposure and HLA in healthy donors. Study overall: Early on, a data release was issued that held some 91 million unique TCRs from HLA-typed donors.

Both 60 Vbeta primers and 13 Jbeta primers went into the PCR. Using immunoSEQ multiplex PCR, the repertoire was profiled, and TCRdb retains in-frame clones only, with some absent. This table has a few hundred thousand clones, approximately 79% appearing once. Study-level points and caveats: A later examination showed that TCR association rates differed by HLA locus, with DRB1 most and HLA-C fewest. Excluded: some indistinguishable V segments such as TRBV6-2 and TRBV6-3. The classifier reportedly diagnosed cytomegalovirus status with high sensitivity and specificity.

With regard to this clone: The target antigen is unknown.

From germline, CDR1 is SGHKS and CDR2 YYEKEE (reference sequence). V shed 0 bases and J shed 1 base, with 13 bases lying between them. The CDR3 runs 17 residues. Sequences were obtained from PBMCs. The genes are TRBV5-5 and TRBJ2-2; D perhaps matches TRBD2 (5 bases). This TCR was recovered from a man between 18 and 29 years old in good health and CMV-seronegative. The CDR3 loop reads CASSLARLAENTGELFF. Here the CDR3 DNA reads TGTGCCAGCAGCTTGGCCCGGCTAGCCGAGAACACCGGGGAGCTGTTTTTT.